This passage covers 28 T cell receptor beta chains from one sample sequenced in a study of shared clonotypes between healthy human individuals. Assay: immunoSEQ multiplex PCR; the TCRdb copy retains only in-frame clones and omits some. The sample includes 2 million to 2.5 million clones, 90% to 97% of them seen just once. The sample consisted of naive CD4+ T cells sorted from blood. Subset denoted: CD45RA+ positively selected. The receptors derive from a man younger than 30 in good health.

V usage is TRBV6-6 and J usage is TRBJ1-1; D is possibly TRBD1 (6 bases). V was pared by 7 bases and J by 7 bases, with 13 bases between. The CDR3 is 12 amino acids. Germline assignment: CDR1 MNHNY and CDR2 SVGAGI (reference sequence). CDR3 DNA sequence: TGTGCCAGCACTAAAGGACAGTTTGAAGCTTTCTTT. It yields the protein CASTKGQFEAFF.

This rearrangement joins TRBV11-3 to TRBJ2-3, with a possible D match to TRBD2 (6 bases). Trimming left V 1 base short and J 0 bases short, with 11 bases between. The V gene's germline CDR1 is SGHNT and CDR2 YENEEA. This CDR3 has 16 amino acids. The DNA for the CDR3 is TGTGCCAGCAGCTTAGGACCCCGGGGGAGCACAGATACGCAGTATTTT. It specifies CASSLGPRGSTDTQYF.

Points on this clone: Additional DNA sequences in this sample encode the identical CDR3. The chain combines TRBV9 with TRBJ1-1; D gene uncertain. Germline V CDR1 and CDR2: SGDLS, YYNGEE. The V end was cut by 0 bases, the J end by 2 bases, with 5 bases between. The CDR3 length is 13 residues. As DNA, the CDR3 is TGTGCCAGCAGCGTAGGGGCAAACACTGAAGCTTTCTTT. It encodes CASSVGANTEAFF. Filled out from reference TRBV9 and TRBJ1-1, the complete variable domain reads DSGVTQTPKHLITATGQRVTLRCSPRSGDLSVYWYQQSLDQGLQFLIQYYNGEERAKGNILERFSAQQFPDLHSELNLSSLELGDSALYFCASSVGANTEAFFGQGTRLTVV.

This clone was picked up one time. The V gene is TRBV10-3, the J gene TRBJ1-3, with TRBD1 as a possible D gene (5 bases). Germline V CDR1 and CDR2: ENHRY, SYGVKD. The CDR3 is 15 residues long. V lost 7 bases to trimming and J lost 0 bases, with 13 bases between them. The CDR3 DNA reads TGTGCCATCACATCCGGGACCCTCTCTGGAAACACCATATATTTT. Protein: CAITSGTLSGNTIYF.

The chain links TRBV30 to TRBJ1-5, with D hard to call. The CDR3 has 15 residues. The germline V and J ends were trimmed by 0 bases and 1 base, with 10 bases remaining between them. Germline V lookup: CDR1 GTSNPN, CDR2 SVGIG (reference sequence). CDR3 coding DNA: TGTGCCTGGAGTGTGCTGGGAATGAGCAATCAGCCCCAGCATTTT. This gives the protein CAWSVLGMSNQPQHF.

Turning to this clone: At the DNA level, this CDR3 is encoded by other sequences in the same sample as well. The genes are TRBV11-3 and TRBJ2-3; D ambiguous. From germline, CDR1 is SGHNT and CDR2 YENEEA. The CDR3 is 13 amino acids. V was cut by 3 bases and J by 1 base, with 5 bases left in between. The CDR3 sequence is CASSLGRTDTQYF. The CDR3 DNA reads TGTGCCAGCAGCTTGGGTCGCACAGATACGCAGTATTTT. Combining the CDR3 with reference TRBV11-3 and TRBJ2-3 gives the whole variable domain EAGVVQSPRYKIIEKKQPVAFWCNPISGHNTLYWYLQNLGQGPELLIRYENEEAVDDSQLPKDRFSAERLKGVDSTLKIQPAELGDSAVYLCASSLGRTDTQYFGPGTRLTVL.

The genes are TRBV6-5 and TRBJ1-2, with D possibly matching TRBD1 (5 bases). The CDR3 has 12 residues. The germline CDR1 and CDR2 sequences are MNHEY and SVGAGI. With 10 bases removed from V and 8 bases from J, the gap between germline ends came to 17 bases. The CDR3 is CATTLKGFGYTF. CDR3 coding DNA: TGTGCCACCACCCTTAAGGGGTTCGGCTACACCTTC.

The chain is built from TRBV27 and TRBJ1-2, with a weak D call TRBD1 (5 bases). CDR1 is MNHEY, CDR2 SMNVEV, per germline (reference sequence). This CDR3 has 16 residues. Trimming took off 0 bases at V and 4 bases at J, with 15 bases between the two ends. CDR3 DNA sequence: TGTGCCAGCAGTTTATCAGGGGCGGCTGTTGGCTATGGCTACACCTTC. Its translation is CASSLSGAAVGYGYTF.

The chain joins TRBV7-9 to TRBJ1-3; possible D gene TRBD1, 6 bases. CDR1 is SEHNR, CDR2 FQNEAQ, per germline (reference sequence). V dropped 4 bases and J dropped 3 bases, with 13 bases sitting between them. CDR3 length equals 15 residues. The CDR3: CASSSTGQNGNTIYF. The CDR3 DNA sequence: TGTGCCAGCAGCTCTACTGGACAGAATGGAAACACCATATATTTT.

V usage is TRBV28 and J usage is TRBJ2-5, with TRBD2 as a possible D gene (5 bases). V was shortened by 7 bases and J by 5 bases, with 11 bases between the two germline ends. The CDR3 runs to 12 residues. Germline V CDR1 and CDR2: MDHEN, SYDVKM. The chain's CDR3 is CASNRGRETQYF. The CDR3 nucleotides read TGTGCCAGCAACCGGGGAAGGGAGACCCAGTACTTC.

Turning to this clone: Within the sample, other DNA sequences also encode this same CDR3. This chain uses TRBV6-5 with TRBJ1-1; 7 nucleotides align to TRBD1. V lost 6 bases, J lost 0 bases, and 4 bases stayed unmatched. CDR3 length equals 14 residues. Germline lookup yields CDR1 MNHEY and CDR2 SVGAGI. CDR3: CASSYRGLNTEAFF. CDR3 bases: TGTGCCAGCAGCTATAGGGGGCTGAACACTGAAGCTTTCTTT.

CDR3 in amino acids: CASKAGYSTDTQYF. In DNA, the CDR3 is TGTGCCAGCAAGGCGGGTTATAGCACAGATACGCAGTATTTT. The genes are TRBV6-5 and TRBJ2-3, with D possibly TRBD2 on 5 matching bases. CDR3 length: 14 amino acids. Trimming removed 7 bases from V and 0 bases from J, with 11 bases in between. CDR1 is MNHEY, CDR2 SVGAGI, per germline.

This rearrangement joins TRBV11-1 to TRBJ2-7; D not resolved. V lost 0 bases and J 3 bases, leaving 9 bases between the germline ends. There are 14 residues in the CDR3. CDR1 SGHAT and CDR2 FQDESV come from the germline V gene (reference sequence). The CDR3 DNA reads as TGTGCCAGCAGCTTAGCGCCCTCGATCTACGAGCAGTACTTC. This codes for CASSLAPSIYEQYF.

The chain employs TRBV27 and TRBJ2-2; 13 bases map to TRBD2. The trim removed 6 bases at V and 0 bases at J, leaving 4 bases unmatched. The CDR3 sequence is 17 residues long. Germline CDR1 reads MNHEY; CDR2 reads SMNVEV (reference sequence). The CDR3 region is CASSRLAGGSNTGELFF. CDR3 nucleotide sequence: TGTGCCAGCAGCCGACTAGCGGGAGGATCGAACACCGGGGAGCTGTTTTTT.

This chain connects TRBV29-1 to TRBJ1-1; 7 bases are a match to TRBD1. V lost 5 bases to trimming and J lost 4 bases; unmatched junction nucleotides: 4. CDR1 and CDR2 (germline): SQVTM, ANQGSEA. The CDR3 is 12 residues long. This chain's CDR3 is CSVNSGGTEAFF. The CDR3 DNA follows: TGCAGCGTTAATTCAGGGGGCACTGAAGCTTTCTTT.

The J gene is TRBJ1-2, the V gene TRBV6-1; no firm D call. The CDR3 has 12 residues. V lost 4 bases and J lost 8, with 11 bases in between. CDR1 MNHNS and CDR2 SASEGT come from the germline V gene. The CDR3 DNA is TGTGCCAGCAGTGCCCTAGCTGGGGGCTACACCTTC. Protein product: CASSALAGGYTF.

Comment on this clone: This specimen includes other DNA sequences encoding the same CDR3. The gene calls are TRBV9 and TRBJ1-2; 9 nucleotides agree with TRBD1. Germline CDR1 and CDR2: SGDLS and YYNGEE. V dropped 2 bases and J dropped 4; count of bases not matched to a gene: 3. The CDR3 runs to 14 residues. The CDR3: CASSVGQGSYGYTF. For the CDR3, the DNA is TGTGCCAGCAGCGTGGGACAGGGCAGCTATGGCTACACCTTC.

On this clone itself: The junction and the germline gene differ at one end; a read error may be behind it. The V gene is TRBV10-3, the J gene TRBJ2-1; perhaps TRBD2 as D (5 bases). Germline loops: CDR1 ENHRY, CDR2 SYGVKD. The CDR3 runs to 13 residues. CDR3 protein: CAFSEGPYNEQFF. CDR3 nucleotide sequence: TGTGCCTTCAGCGAGGGCCCATACAATGAGCAGTTCTTC.

V and J are TRBV28 and TRBJ2-6; the D is unclear. The V end was cut by 3 bases, the J end by 0 bases, with 6 bases between. The CDR3 runs 15 residues. The germline gives CDR1 MDHEN, CDR2 SYDVKM. The CDR3 DNA follows: TGTGCCAGCAGTTTTAGGCCCTCTGGGGCCAACGTCCTGACTTTC. It translates to CASSFRPSGANVLTF.

The V gene is TRBV5-6, the J gene TRBJ1-2; D possibly corresponds to TRBD1 (6 bases). The CDR3 sequence is 15 residues long. From germline, CDR1 is SGHDT and CDR2 YYEEEE. V lost 4 bases and J 2 bases, leaving 15 bases between the germline ends. The CDR3, as DNA: TGTGCCAGCAGCCAAGACAGGCGCCGAAACTATGGCTACACCTTC. Translating it yields CASSQDRRRNYGYTF. Variable domain in full (rest from reference TRBV5-6 and TRBJ1-2): DAGVTQSPTHLIKTRGQQVTLRCSPKSGHDTVSWYQQALGQGPQFIFQYYEEEERQRGNFPDRFSGHQFPNYSSELNVNALLLGDSALYLCASSQDRRRNYGYTFGSGTRLTVV.

The chain joins TRBV28 to TRBJ1-4, with 8 bases fitting TRBD1. The length of the CDR3 is 14 residues. V shed 5 bases and J 6 bases; nucleotides not matched to a gene: 5. In germline, CDR1 is MDHEN, CDR2 SYDVKM. The DNA of the CDR3 is TGTGCCAGCAGTCAAAACAGGGGGTATGAAAAACTGTTTTTT. It encodes CASSQNRGYEKLFF.

The J gene is TRBJ2-3, the V gene TRBV5-1, with a possible D match to TRBD1 (6 bases). V gave up 4 bases and J gave up 4 bases, with 10 bases separating them. CDR1 SGHRS and CDR2 YFSETQ come from the germline V gene. The CDR3 runs to 13 residues. The CDR3 coding sequence is TGCGCCAGCAGCCCCGACAGGCCAGATACGCAGTATTTT. Amino acid sequence: CASSPDRPDTQYF.

The CDR3 protein is CASSARTGANYGYTF. CDR3 sequence (DNA): TGTGCCAGCAGCGCGCGGACAGGGGCTAACTATGGCTACACCTTC. The rearrangement joins TRBV7-2 to TRBJ1-2; 9 nucleotides agree with TRBD1. There are 15 residues in the CDR3. With 5 bases clipped from V and 0 bases from J, the junction kept 4 bases outside the gene matches. Germline-derived CDR1 and CDR2 are SGHTA and FQGNSA.

The chain couples TRBV10-1 to TRBJ1-2; D gene ambiguous. V shed 3 bases and J shed 5 bases, with 7 bases lying between them. The germline CDR1 and CDR2 sequences are WNHNN and SYGVQD (reference sequence). The CDR3 loop spans 12 amino acids. DNA for the CDR3: TGCGCCAGCAGTGAAAGGGAATATGGCTACACCTTC. It is translated as CASSEREYGYTF.

J is TRBJ2-6 and V is TRBV4-2; 9 bases are shared with TRBD2. Germline-derived CDR1 and CDR2 are LGHNA and YNFKEQ. V shed 2 bases and J 4 bases; nucleotides not matched to a gene: 6. The CDR3 runs to 17 residues. DNA of the CDR3: TGTGCCAGCAGCCAACCGGGACTAGCCCTGGGGGCCAACGTCCTGACTTTC. Protein sequence: CASSQPGLALGANVLTF.

The rearrangement uses TRBV6-6 and TRBJ2-7; no definite D call. The V gene's germline CDR1 is MNHNY and CDR2 SVGAGI (reference sequence). This CDR3 is built from 13 residues. Trimming pared 5 bases from V and 0 bases from J, leaving 8 bases between. This chain's CDR3 is CASSPYGSYEQYF. CDR3 coding DNA: TGTGCCAGCAGTCCGTACGGCTCCTACGAGCAGTACTTC.

The V gene is TRBV9, the J gene TRBJ1-4; no firm D call. The CDR3 covers 15 residues. Germline V CDR1 and CDR2: SGDLS, YYNGEE. The ends were cut back, 0 bases at V and 8 bases at J, with 14 bases in the middle. The chain's CDR3 is CASSVARVGVEKLFF. CDR3 nucleotides: TGTGCCAGCAGCGTAGCCCGGGTCGGTGTGGAAAAACTGTTTTTT. Filled out from reference TRBV9 and TRBJ1-4, the complete variable domain reads DSGVTQTPKHLITATGQRVTLRCSPRSGDLSVYWYQQSLDQGLQFLIQYYNGEERAKGNILERFSAQQFPDLHSELNLSSLELGDSALYFCASSVARVGVEKLFFGSGTQLSVL.

This clone was seen once. The V gene is TRBV2, the J gene TRBJ2-2; TRBD1 agrees at 8 bases. Per the germline V gene, CDR1 is SNHLY and CDR2 is FYNNEI. The CDR3 has 15 residues. V lost 8 bases and J lost 6; bases outside the gene matches: 11. CDR3 loop: CASSVQGGVAGELFF. The CDR3 nucleotides are TGTGCCAGCTCGGTACAGGGGGGAGTCGCCGGGGAGCTGTTTTTT.